These 32 T cell receptor beta chains came from one sample sequenced in a study of cytomegalovirus exposure and HLA in healthy donors. A multiplex PCR was run with 60 Vbeta primers and 13 Jbeta primers. The table came from immunoSEQ multiplex PCR; TCRdb's copy has only in-frame clones and leaves some out. The sample has some 160,000 clones, roughly 80% seen once. Sequenced sample: PBMCs. All receptors derive from a man in his 60s in good health and CMV-seronegative.

This clone was counted at least ten times. This chain uses TRBV2 with TRBJ2-7, with D perhaps TRBD1 (5 bases). The CDR3 is 14 amino acids. The germline V gene encodes CDR1 SNHLY and CDR2 FYNNEI. The V end lost 7 bases, the J end lost 0 bases, and 13 bases lay between the germline ends. CDR3 protein: CASTDRHRSYEQYF. DNA for the CDR3: TGTGCCAGCACCGACAGACACCGCTCCTACGAGCAGTACTTC.

This clone has just a few counts. This chain connects TRBV10-3 to TRBJ1-1; 9 nucleotides align to TRBD1. Germline trimming cut 0 bases from V and 2 bases from J; bases unmatched to any gene: 7. The CDR3 runs 17 residues. Germline V gives CDR1 ENHRY, CDR2 SYGVKD. The CDR3 bases are TGTGCCATCAGTGAGTCGACGGGACAGGGAAGAAACACTGAAGCTTTCTTT. This encodes CAISESTGQGRNTEAFF.

The chain carries TRBV19 and TRBJ1-5, with D maybe TRBD1 (6 bases). In germline, CDR1 is LNHDA, CDR2 SQIVND (reference sequence). The CDR3 loop spans 19 amino acids. V was pared by 7 bases and J by 6 bases, with 31 bases between. The CDR3, as DNA: TGTGCCAGTACCCCCCCTGGGGCAGGGGTTGAGACCTTGGGTCAGCCCCAGCATTTT. It encodes CASTPPGAGVETLGQPQHF.

This chain links TRBV2 with TRBJ1-2, with 8 bases that match TRBD1. V lost 5 bases, J lost 3 bases, and 2 bases stayed unmatched. Germline CDR1 SNHLY, CDR2 FYNNEI. The CDR3 length is 13 residues. The CDR3: CASSTDRDYGYTF. CDR3 DNA sequence: TGTGCCAGCAGTACGGACAGGGACTATGGCTACACCTTC.

This clone is a singleton in its sample. The chain joins TRBV30 to TRBJ2-5, with 8 bases matching TRBD1. The CDR3 runs 15 residues. Germline V CDR1 and CDR2: GTSNPN, SVGIG (reference sequence). V lost 3 bases and J lost 0; bases outside the gene matches: 6. CDR3 residues: CAWRPGTGNQETQYF. CDR3 in DNA: TGTGCCTGGAGACCCGGGACAGGAAACCAAGAGACCCAGTACTTC.

The chain joins TRBV28 to TRBJ2-6, with 11 bases that match TRBD1. V lost 3 bases to trimming and J lost 1 base; unmatched junction nucleotides: 5. Per the germline V gene, CDR1 is MDHEN and CDR2 is SYDVKM. The CDR3 runs to 18 residues. Here the CDR3 DNA reads TGTGCCAGCAGTTTCAGGGGACAGGGGGTTTCTGGGGCCAACGTCCTGACTTTC. Protein: CASSFRGQGVSGANVLTF.

This clone was counted a few times. The chain combines TRBV6-1 with TRBJ1-1, with D perhaps matching TRBD1 (5 bases). The CDR3 has 11 amino acids. CDR1 MNHNS and CDR2 SASEGT come from the germline V gene. The V gene lost 10 bases and the J gene lost 1 base, with 7 bases spanning the gap. The CDR3 here is CATGGNTEAFF. The DNA of the CDR3 is TGTGCCACCGGGGGGAACACTGAAGCTTTCTTT.

V and J are TRBV6-5 and TRBJ1-5; D is unresolved. V was cut by 6 bases and J by 0 bases, with 12 bases left in between. This CDR3 has 15 residues. Germline CDR1 and CDR2: MNHEY and SVGAGI. The CDR3 protein is CASSPRIYSNQPQHF. The CDR3 nucleotides are TGTGCCAGCAGCCCTAGAATATATAGCAATCAGCCCCAGCATTTT.

The gene calls are TRBV7-9 and TRBJ2-7; the D gene is possibly TRBD2 (5 bases). V was clipped by 5 bases and J by 5 bases, with 13 bases between them. The germline CDR1 and CDR2 sequences are SEHNR and FQNEAQ (reference sequence). The CDR3 spans 13 residues. CDR3 nucleotide sequence: TGTGCCAGCAGCCGACCCTTGGGAGACGAGCAGTACTTC. Its translation is CASSRPLGDEQYF.

The rearrangement joins TRBV6-5 to TRBJ2-3, with 9 bases fitting TRBD1. This CDR3 has 16 residues. Unmatched junction bases numbered 9, after V lost 4 bases and J lost 4 bases. Germline lookup yields CDR1 MNHEY and CDR2 SVGAGI. The CDR3 DNA is TGTGCCAGCAGTTCCCCCGGGACAGGGAGCGCAGATACGCAGTATTTT. It yields the protein CASSSPGTGSADTQYF.

This rearrangement joins TRBV29-1 to TRBJ2-2, with D possibly matching TRBD1 (5 bases). Germline-derived CDR1 and CDR2 are SQVTM and ANQGSEA. CDR3 length: 12 amino acids. V was clipped by 6 bases and J by 7 bases, with 12 bases between them. The CDR3, as DNA: TGCAGCGTAAACCAGGGTCACGGGGAGCTGTTTTTT. Its protein product is CSVNQGHGELFF.

The rearrangement uses TRBV15 and TRBJ2-7, with TRBD2 as a possible D gene (5 bases). V was cut by 0 bases and J by 2 bases, with 20 bases left in between. CDR3 length: 18 amino acids. CDR1 and CDR2 from the germline V gene are LNHNV and YYDKDF (reference sequence). In DNA, the CDR3 is TGTGCCACCAGCAGAGATTTTATAGCGAATCTAAGAACCTACGAGCAGTACTTC. It translates to CATSRDFIANLRTYEQYF. The whole variable domain, filled in from reference TRBV15 and TRBJ2-7, reads DAMVIQNPRYQVTQFGKPVTLSCSQTLNHNVMYWYQQKSSQAPKLLFHYYDKDFNNEADTPDNFQSRRPNTSFCFLDIRSPGLGDTAMYLCATSRDFIANLRTYEQYFGPGTRLTVT.

This clone was observed a handful of times. The V call is TRBV11-2, the J call TRBJ2-7; D may be TRBD1 (6 bases). Per germline, CDR1 SGHAT and CDR2 FQNNGV. V lost 5 bases to trimming and J lost 5 bases, with 25 bases between them. The CDR3 has 17 amino acids. For the CDR3, the DNA is TGTGCCAGCAGCGTAACGGGATCTTGGGGGCAGGGAAACGAGCAGTACTTC. This gives the protein CASSVTGSWGQGNEQYF.

Turning to this clone: A junction end diverges from the germline sequence, so it may reflect a read error. This sequence joins TRBV7-9 and TRBJ2-3, with a possible D match to TRBD1 (6 bases). The CDR3 is 16 amino acids. From germline, CDR1 is SEHNR and CDR2 FQNEAQ (reference sequence). CDR3 nucleotides: TGTTCCAGCAGCTTAGTGACAGGCCCCTGGACAGATACGCAGTATTTT. Encoded protein: CSSSLVTGPWTDTQYF.

This chain links TRBV28 with TRBJ1-5; D possibly corresponds to TRBD1 (6 bases). In germline, CDR1 is MDHEN, CDR2 SYDVKM. The CDR3 has 15 amino acids. Trimming pared 5 bases from V and 1 base from J, leaving 12 bases between. The CDR3 DNA reads TGTGCCAGCAGTAAACAGGGTTCGAGCAATCAGCCCCAGCATTTT. It encodes CASSKQGSSNQPQHF.

The chain links TRBV19 to TRBJ1-1; D remains ambiguous. Trimming pared 3 bases from V and 1 base from J, leaving 9 bases between. The CDR3 runs to 14 residues. The germline V gene has CDR1 LNHDA and CDR2 SQIVND (reference sequence). CDR3 in amino acids: CASSIYGGNTEAFF. The CDR3 nucleotides read TGTGCCAGTAGTATTTACGGTGGGAACACTGAAGCTTTCTTT.

This sequence joins TRBV7-9 and TRBJ2-7; D is possibly TRBD1 (5 bases). V dropped 0 bases and J dropped 5 bases, with 11 bases sitting between them. In germline, CDR1 is SEHNR, CDR2 FQNEAQ (reference sequence). The CDR3 loop spans 14 amino acids. The CDR3, as DNA: TGTGCCAGCAGCTTAGCGGGGTTAGGGGACGAGCAGTACTTC. Amino acid sequence: CASSLAGLGDEQYF.

This clone was seen only once. V is TRBV28 and J is TRBJ2-1; 8 bases are shared with TRBD1. The CDR3 contains 17 residues. Germline V gives CDR1 MDHEN, CDR2 SYDVKM. V dropped 8 bases and J dropped 1; count of bases not matched to a gene: 13. The CDR3 nucleotides read TGTGCCAGCCCTCCAAGCGTAGGACAGGGTTCCTACAATGAGCAGTTCTTC. Its translation: CASPPSVGQGSYNEQFF.

For this clone: The junction does not match germline at one end; this may be a read error. The same CDR3 can be traced to other DNA sequences in this sample. The V call is TRBV5-1, the J call TRBJ2-7; D is undetermined. CDR1 is SGHRS, CDR2 YFSETQ, per germline. This CDR3 is 14 amino acids long. The CDR3 protein is CASSLNAGYYEQYF. CDR3 nucleotide sequence: TGCGCTAGCAGCTTGAACGCAGGATACTACGAGCAGTACTTC.

CDR3 coding DNA: TGTGCCAGCAGTTTAGTCCAGGGCCGCAACTATGGCTACACCTTC. It specifies CASSLVQGRNYGYTF. The rearrangement joins TRBV28 to TRBJ1-2, with a weak D call TRBD1 (5 bases). Germline V gene data show CDR1 as MDHEN and CDR2 as SYDVKM. CDR3 length equals 15 residues. V was trimmed by 2 bases and J by 2 bases, leaving 12 bases between them.

The chain uses TRBV2 and TRBJ2-3; 11 bases match TRBD1. CDR3 length equals 16 residues. The V and J ends lost 8 bases and 4 bases, in that order; junction bases with no gene match: 11. Germline V CDR1 and CDR2: SNHLY, FYNNEI. CDR3 sequence reads: CASRREGQGGPDTQYF. CDR3 sequence (DNA): TGTGCCAGCCGGAGGGAGGGACAGGGGGGTCCAGATACGCAGTATTTT. Combining the CDR3 with reference TRBV2 and TRBJ2-3 gives the whole variable domain EPEVTQTPSHQVTQMGQEVILRCVPISNHLYFYWYRQILGQKVEFLVSFYNNEISEKSEIFDDQFSVERPDGSNFTLKIRSTKLEDSAMYFCASRREGQGGPDTQYFGPGTRLTVL.

The rearrangement joins TRBV2 to TRBJ2-5, with TRBD1 matching 8 bases. CDR3 size: 13 residues. Germline CDR1 reads SNHLY; CDR2 reads FYNNEI. V shed 11 bases, J shed 1 base, and the junction held 6 bases outside the gene matches. The CDR3 coding sequence is TGTGCCGGCGAGGGGACAGGCCAAGAGACCCAGTACTTC. Amino acid sequence: CAGEGTGQETQYF.

V usage is TRBV12-5 and J usage is TRBJ1-6; D call uncertain. The germline V gene has CDR1 LGHNT and CDR2 FRNRAP. V gave up 6 bases and J gave up 3 bases, with 9 bases separating them. This CDR3 spans 14 amino acids. DNA of the CDR3: TGTGCTAGTGGGCGACTGAACTATAATTCACCCCTCCACTTT. Its protein product is CASGRLNYNSPLHF.

This clone was observed a single time. The chain carries TRBV6-6 and TRBJ2-3; 11 positions match TRBD2. The CDR3 is 16 amino acids. Looked up from germline, CDR1 is MNHNY and CDR2 is SVGAGI (reference sequence). V dropped 4 bases and J dropped 2; count of bases not matched to a gene: 5. The CDR3 loop is CASSSRTSGSTDTQYF. Written as DNA, the CDR3 is TGTGCCAGCAGTTCGAGGACTAGCGGGTCCACAGATACGCAGTATTTT.

The chain joins TRBV7-9 to TRBJ2-1; 7 bases line up with TRBD2. Looked up from germline, CDR1 is SEHNR and CDR2 is FQNEAQ (reference sequence). The V gene end was trimmed by 1 base and the J gene end by 6 bases; junction bases not matched to a gene: 0. The CDR3 is made up of 13 amino acids. The CDR3 nucleotides are TGTGCCAGCAGCTTAGGACTAGCCAATGAGCAGTTCTTC. Translated: CASSLGLANEQFF.

The rearrangement uses TRBV9 and TRBJ2-7; D not certain. The CDR3 contains 11 residues. The germline V gene encodes CDR1 SGDLS and CDR2 YYNGEE. V lost 7 bases and J 5 bases, leaving 10 bases between the germline ends. This chain's CDR3 is CASGPPDEQYF. CDR3 sequence (DNA): TGTGCCAGCGGGCCGCCGGACGAGCAGTACTTC.

In its sample, this clone was seen a few times. The chain couples TRBV25-1 to TRBJ1-3; D gene unclear. CDR1 and CDR2 (germline): MGHDK, SYGVNS. The V end was cut by 3 bases, the J end by 4 bases, with 13 bases between. The CDR3 totals 15 residues. The chain's CDR3 is CASSDLGRPGNTIYF. CDR3 DNA: TGTGCCAGCAGTGACCTCGGGAGGCCCGGAAACACCATATATTTT.

With regard to this clone: The junction departs from germline at one end; a sequencing error may be responsible. Additional DNA sequences in this sample encode the identical CDR3. The CDR3 here is CATRLDSSQGYEQYF. CDR3 sequence (DNA): TGCGCCACTCGGCTTGACAGTTCCCAGGGGTACGAGCAGTACTTC. The J gene is TRBJ2-7, the V gene TRBV28; weak D call: TRBD1 (6 bases). The CDR3 spans 15 residues. CDR1 MDHEN and CDR2 SYDVKM come from the germline V gene. The variable domain in full, with the rest retrieved from reference TRBV28 and TRBJ2-7, is DVKVTQSSRYLVKRTGEKVFLECVQDMDHENMFWYRQDPGLGLRLIYFSYDVKMKEKGDIPEGYSVSREKKERFSLILESASTNQTSMYLCATRLDSSQGYEQYFGPGTRLTVT.

The genes are TRBV5-1 and TRBJ2-7, with TRBD1 matching over 8 bases. Trimming cost V 0 bases and J 0 bases; bases outside gene matches: 8. In germline, CDR1 is SGHRS, CDR2 YFSETQ. CDR3 size: 17 residues. The CDR3 spells CASSLALTQGASYEQYF. CDR3 nucleotides: TGCGCCAGCAGCTTGGCCCTTACCCAGGGGGCCTCCTACGAGCAGTACTTC.

This clone was seen a few times. The same CDR3 can be traced to other DNA sequences in this sample. V and J are TRBV5-1 and TRBJ1-6, with 7 positions matching TRBD1. The V and J ends lost 0 bases and 5 bases, in that order; junction bases with no gene match: 2. The CDR3 has 15 amino acids. Germline CDR1 is SGHRS and CDR2 is YFSETQ. The CDR3 region is CASSLEGADNSPLHF. The CDR3 region has the DNA TGCGCCAGCAGCTTGGAGGGGGCCGATAATTCACCCCTCCACTTT. The whole variable domain, remainder taken from reference TRBV5-1 and TRBJ1-6, is KAGVTQTPRYLIKTRGQQVTLSCSPISGHRSVSWYQQTPGQGLQFLFEYFSETQRNKGNFPGRFSGRQFSNSRSEMNVSTLELGDSALYLCASSLEGADNSPLHFGNGTRLTVT.

The chain has TRBV12-5 and TRBJ2-5; 9 nucleotides agree with TRBD1. Germline V gene data show CDR1 as LGHNT and CDR2 as FRNRAP. The junction had 9 bases not matched to a gene; V was cut back by 5 bases and J by 5 bases. The CDR3 sequence is 15 residues long. CDR3 amino acids: CASGPRNRGRETQYF. The CDR3 region has the DNA TGTGCTAGTGGTCCCAGGAACAGGGGGCGGGAGACCCAGTACTTC.

The sample holds a few counts of this clone. V and J are TRBV18 and TRBJ1-1; the D is unclear. Germline assignment: CDR1 KGHSH and CDR2 LQKENI. The CDR3 consists of 13 residues. The ends were cut back, 4 bases at V and 2 bases at J, with 8 bases in the middle. The chain's CDR3 is CASSQETNTEAFF. The CDR3 DNA is TGTGCCAGCTCACAAGAGACAAACACTGAAGCTTTCTTT.